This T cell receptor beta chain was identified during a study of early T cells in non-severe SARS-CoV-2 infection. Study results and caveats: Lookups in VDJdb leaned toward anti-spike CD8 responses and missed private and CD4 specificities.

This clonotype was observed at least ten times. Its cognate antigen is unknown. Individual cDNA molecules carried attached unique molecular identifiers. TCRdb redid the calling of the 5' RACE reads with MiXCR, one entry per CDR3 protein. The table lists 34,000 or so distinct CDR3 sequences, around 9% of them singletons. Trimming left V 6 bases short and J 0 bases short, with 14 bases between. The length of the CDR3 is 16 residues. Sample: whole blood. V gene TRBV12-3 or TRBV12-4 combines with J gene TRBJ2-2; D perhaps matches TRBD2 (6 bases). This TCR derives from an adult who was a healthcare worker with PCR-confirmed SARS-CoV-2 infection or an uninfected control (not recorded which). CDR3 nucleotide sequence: TGTGCCAGCAGCTTTGCGGGACTCGCGAACACCGGGGAGCTGTTTTTT. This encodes CASSFAGLANTGELFF.